The 11 T cell receptor beta chains below come from one sample, sequenced in a study of T cells in Graves' hyperthyroidism and ophthalmopathy. Amplification of TCR beta CDR3 regions was performed using RNA transcripts as template. Researchers ran a first-round RT-PCR on the TCR CDR3 using the HTBI primer set. TCRdb reprocessed the multiplex PCR reads with MiXCR, giving one entry per CDR3 protein. The table lists under 450,000 distinct CDR3 sequences, around an eighth of them singletons, with around 20% in the top ten. The sample comprised blood. These receptors all stem from a man younger than 45 with Graves' hyperthyroidism that later progressed to Graves' ophthalmopathy.

This clonotype was detected many times. The chain is built from TRBV12-3 or TRBV12-4 and TRBJ1-5, with no clear D. V was pared by 3 bases and J by 5 bases, with 8 bases between. The CDR3 is 13 residues long. The CDR3 bases are TGTGCCAGCAGTTTGAGGGCCGATCAGCCCCAGCATTTT. This codes for CASSLRADQPQHF.

A remark on this clonotype: A read error may account for a junction end that differs from germline. J is TRBJ1-1 and V is TRBV10-3; 8 bases align to TRBD1. The V gene's germline CDR1 is ENHRY and CDR2 SYGVKD. The CDR3 is 14 amino acids. The CDR3 DNA reads as TGTGCCATCAGCCTGACAGGGGCAGACACTGAAGTTTTCTTT. It is translated as CAISLTGADTEVFF.

This clonotype was found many times. The chain combines TRBV27 with TRBJ1-4; a weak D match, TRBD1 (6 bases). V lost 4 bases and J lost 0, with 9 bases in between. Germline V gene sequence: CDR1 MNHEY, CDR2 SMNVEV (reference sequence). CDR3 size: 15 residues. CDR3 residues: CASSSTGSTNEKLFF. DNA of the CDR3: TGTGCCAGCAGTTCGACAGGATCAACTAATGAAAAACTGTTTTTT.

J is TRBJ2-4 and V is TRBV20-1; D is undetermined. CDR1 is DFQATT and CDR2 is SNEGSKA in the germline V gene (reference sequence). V gave up 0 bases and J gave up 0 bases, with 18 bases separating them. This CDR3 is 18 amino acids long. The CDR3, as DNA: TGCAGTGCTAGAGAGGGTAGACTCTTCCTTCTAGCCAAAAACATTCAGTACTTC. It is translated as CSAREGRLFLLAKNIQYF.

The table lists this clonotype with a few counts. The rearrangement links TRBV9 to TRBJ2-2, with 8 bases matching TRBD2. This CDR3 is 16 amino acids long. Per the germline V gene, CDR1 is SGDLS and CDR2 is YYNGEE. Trimming removed 4 bases from V and 4 bases from J; junction bases left unmatched: 9. The CDR3 is CASSQPGGTITGELFF. The CDR3 nucleotides read TGTGCCAGCAGCCAGCCGGGGGGGACTATCACCGGGGAGCTGTTTTTT.

This clonotype has just a few counts. V and J are TRBV5-1 and TRBJ2-2, with TRBD2 matching over 8 bases. Germline CDR1 SGHRS, CDR2 YFSETQ. V was pared by 4 bases and J by 0 bases, with 5 bases of the junction left unmatched. CDR3 length: 16 residues. This chain's CDR3 is CASSLRGLANTGELFF. In DNA, the CDR3 is TGCGCCAGCAGCCTCAGGGGACTAGCGAACACCGGGGAGCTGTTTTTT.

This clonotype has a handful of counts. The rearrangement uses TRBV11-1 and TRBJ2-3, with a weak D call TRBD2 (6 bases). The V gene's germline CDR1 is SGHAT and CDR2 FQDESV (reference sequence). The CDR3 extends over 17 amino acids. V lost 1 base to trimming and J lost 4 bases, with 18 bases between them. The CDR3 protein is CASSLDLPGSGADTQYF. DNA for the CDR3: TGTGCCAGCAGCTTAGACTTACCAGGATCGGGGGCAGATACGCAGTATTTT.

This clonotype appeared a few times. J is TRBJ1-5 and V is TRBV28, with 8 bases fitting TRBD1. The CDR3 is 15 residues long. The V segment lost 3 bases and the J segment 6 bases; nucleotides outside the gene matches: 7. Germline V gene data show CDR1 as MDHEN and CDR2 as SYDVKM. The CDR3, as DNA: TGTGCCAGCAGTTTGGGCAGGGGGCTTTTTCAGCCCCAGCATTTT. Protein product: CASSLGRGLFQPQHF.

This clonotype was counted ten times or more. The chain has TRBV30 and TRBJ2-4; D tentatively reads TRBD1 or TRBD2 (6 bases each). The germline V gene has CDR1 GTSNPN and CDR2 SVGIG (reference sequence). The V end was cut by 0 bases, the J end by 1 base, with 7 bases between. The CDR3 runs to 14 residues. In DNA form, the CDR3 reads TGTGCCTGGAGTGTAGGGGGGGCCAAAAACATTCAGTACTTC. Translation: CAWSVGGAKNIQYF.

The table lists this clonotype with a few counts. This chain connects TRBV15 to TRBJ1-5; D might be TRBD1 (6 bases). This CDR3 has 17 residues. CDR1 and CDR2 (germline): LNHNV, YYDKDF (reference sequence). Trimming removed 0 bases from V and 0 bases from J, with 12 bases in between. The CDR3 protein is CATSRDRTDYSNQPQHF. As DNA, the CDR3 is TGTGCCACCAGCAGAGATAGGACAGACTATAGCAATCAGCCCCAGCATTTT.

In its sample, this clonotype was seen many times. The chain joins TRBV13 to TRBJ2-1; no clear D. Germline V gene sequence: CDR1 PRHDT, CDR2 FYEKMQ (reference sequence). With 5 bases removed from V and 3 bases from J, the gap between germline ends came to 5 bases. This CDR3 is built from 12 residues. The CDR3 nucleotides read TGTGCCAGCAGCGAAATCTACAATGAGCAGTTCTTC. Amino acid sequence: CASSEIYNEQFF.